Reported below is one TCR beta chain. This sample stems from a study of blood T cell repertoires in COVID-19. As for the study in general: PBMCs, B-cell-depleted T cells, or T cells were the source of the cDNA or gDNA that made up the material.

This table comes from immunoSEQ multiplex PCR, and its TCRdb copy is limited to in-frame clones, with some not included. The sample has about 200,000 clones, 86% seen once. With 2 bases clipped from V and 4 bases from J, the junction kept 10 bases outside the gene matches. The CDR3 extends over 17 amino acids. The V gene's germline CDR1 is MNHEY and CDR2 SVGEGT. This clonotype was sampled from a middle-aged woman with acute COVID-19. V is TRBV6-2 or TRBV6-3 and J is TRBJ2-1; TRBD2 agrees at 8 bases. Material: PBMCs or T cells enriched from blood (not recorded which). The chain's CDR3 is CASSYPLPSGRYNEQFF. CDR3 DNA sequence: TGTGCCAGCAGTTACCCGCTACCCAGCGGGAGATACAATGAGCAGTTCTTC.